A single sample gave rise to the 2 T cell receptor beta chains below, sequenced in a study of blood T cell repertoires in COVID-19. Profiling relied on immunoSEQ multiplex PCR, and the TCRdb table lists in-frame clones only, not all of them. The table includes tens of thousands of clones, around 83% detected once. Sequences were obtained from peripheral blood. Source of these receptors: a woman in her seventies in a cohort sampled during active COVID-19.

The chain combines TRBV6-6 with TRBJ2-5; 8 nucleotides align to TRBD1. J lost 3 bases, V lost 2 bases, and 5 bases had no gene match. Germline CDR1 MNHNY, CDR2 SVGAGI (reference sequence). This CDR3 is built from 15 residues. The CDR3 spells CASSYTRTGKETQYF. CDR3 DNA sequence: TGTGCCAGCAGTTACACGAGGACAGGGAAAGAGACCCAGTACTTC.

This clone was seen ten or more times. The chain has TRBV2 and TRBJ2-7; no clear D gene. The germline V gene encodes CDR1 SNHLY and CDR2 FYNNEI. The CDR3 totals 12 residues. The V and J ends lost 2 bases and 5 bases respectively, with 7 bases between them. CDR3 residues: CASSEFEHEQYF. CDR3 bases: TGTGCCAGCAGTGAATTCGAGCACGAGCAGTACTTC. The full variable domain, in which reference TRBV2 and TRBJ2-7 provide the parts outside the CDR3, is EPEVTQTPSHQVTQMGQEVILRCVPISNHLYFYWYRQILGQKVEFLVSFYNNEISEKSEIFDDQFSVERPDGSNFTLKIRSTKLEDSAMYFCASSEFEHEQYFGPGTRLTVT.